Shown below are 2 T cell receptor beta chains from a single sample sequenced in a study of shared clonotypes between healthy human individuals. Only CD45RO-negative cells positively selected for CCR7 counted as naive CD8 cells, so terminally differentiated effector memory CD45RA+ cells were excluded. Only in-frame clones appear in the TCRdb table, and some are missing; sequencing was by immunoSEQ multiplex PCR. Here the sample spans hundreds of thousands of clones, roughly 95% being singletons. The sequenced sample consisted of naive CD8+ T cells sorted from blood. The receptor source for this set is a woman aged 30 to 39 in good health.

The chain couples TRBV28 to TRBJ2-2; D may be TRBD2 (6 bases). The CDR3 loop spans 18 amino acids. Germline CDR1 MDHEN, CDR2 SYDVKM. Trimming left V 4 bases short and J 2 bases short, with 20 bases between. CDR3 in amino acids: CASSSQMDRTTNTGELFF. CDR3 DNA: TGTGCCAGCAGTTCCCAGATGGACCGGACTACAAACACCGGGGAGCTGTTTTTT.

The rearrangement joins TRBV5-1 to TRBJ2-4; tentatively, D is TRBD2 (5 bases). The CDR3 is 16 residues long. Trimming left V 0 bases short and J 0 bases short, with 10 bases between. Germline V gene lookup returns CDR1 SGHRS and CDR2 YFSETQ. The CDR3 protein is CASSLESGLAKNIQYF. DNA for the CDR3: TGCGCCAGCAGCTTGGAGTCAGGACTAGCCAAAAACATTCAGTACTTC.